This TCR beta chain was identified in a study of shared clonotypes between healthy human individuals. General observations from the study: Researchers sampled blood only, noting tissue repertoires likely differ. Generation probabilities of non-shared clonotypes were lower (relative to those shared by all four donors).

Notes on this clone: Its antigen is unknown. Relative to the germline gene, one junction end is altered; a read error may explain this.

Clones were sequenced by immunoSEQ multiplex PCR, and TCRdb holds only the in-frame ones, with some missing. The repertoire includes 2 million to 2.5 million clones, approximately 95% of them detected once, and under 0.45% sits in the top ten. The CDR3 spans 12 residues. Germline CDR1 MDHEN, CDR2 SYDVKM. This sequence originates from a man aged 18 to 35 in good health. Some clones in this sample may be carry-over from other donors' samples. The chain links TRBV28 to TRBJ2-5, with no clear D. The sample comprised naive CD4+ T cells from PBMCs. The subset was: CD45RA+ positively selected. CDR3 DNA: TGTGCCAGCAGTTTTGGGCAAGCGACCCAGTACTTC. It codes for CASSFGQATQYF. The full variable domain, completed using reference TRBV28 and TRBJ2-5, is DVKVTQSSRYLVKRTGEKVFLECVQDMDHENMFWYRQDPGLGLRLIYFSYDVKMKEKGDIPEGYSVSREKKERFSLILESASTNQTSMYLCASSFGQATQYFGPGTRLLVL.